One TCR beta chain is described in this entry. These data originate in a study of blood T cell repertoires in COVID-19. Study information: Sample material is recorded as cDNA or gDNA derived from T cells, B-cell-depleted T cells, or PBMCs.

Original methodology: Reference gene primer amplification yielded estimated nucleated cell counts. Profiled with immunoSEQ multiplex PCR; TCRdb holds only in-frame clones, not every one. V and J calls and clone size are those listed in that table; D and trimming were worked out from the DNA. The sample records 250,000 to 350,000 clones, around 87% being singletons. This CDR3 has 15 residues. V shed 2 bases, J shed 9 bases, and the junction held 7 bases outside the gene matches. Germline CDR1 and CDR2: MDHEN and SYDVKM. The source material was peripheral blood. This sequence was found in a woman between 45 and 60 years old who had recovered from COVID-19. The genes are TRBV28 and TRBJ1-6; 7 bases agree with TRBD1. CDR3 sequence: CASSLGGTVSSPLHF. In DNA, the CDR3 is TGTGCCAGCAGTTTAGGGGGGACAGTCAGTTCACCCCTCCACTTT.